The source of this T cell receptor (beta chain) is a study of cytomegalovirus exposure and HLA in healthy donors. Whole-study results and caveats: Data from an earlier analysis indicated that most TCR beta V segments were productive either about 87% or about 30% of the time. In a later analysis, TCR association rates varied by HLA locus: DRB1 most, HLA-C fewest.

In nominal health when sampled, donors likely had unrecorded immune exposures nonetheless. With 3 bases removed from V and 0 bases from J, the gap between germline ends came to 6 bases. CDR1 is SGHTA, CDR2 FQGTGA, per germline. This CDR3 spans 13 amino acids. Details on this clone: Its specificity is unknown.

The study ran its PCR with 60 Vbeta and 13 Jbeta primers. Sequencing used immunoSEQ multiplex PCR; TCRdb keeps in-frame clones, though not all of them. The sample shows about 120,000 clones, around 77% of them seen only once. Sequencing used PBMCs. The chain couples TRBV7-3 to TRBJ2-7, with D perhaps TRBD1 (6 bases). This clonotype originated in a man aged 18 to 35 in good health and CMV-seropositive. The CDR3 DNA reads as TGTGCCAGCAGCTTGGGGGCCTCCTACGAGCAGTACTTC. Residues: CASSLGASYEQYF.